Below are 8 T cell receptor beta chains sequenced from a single sample in a study of T cell responses to AZD1222 COVID-19 vaccine. Clones were read by immunoSEQ multiplex PCR, and TCRdb kept only the in-frame ones, dropping some. The repertoire holds some 130,000 clones, with over 90% as singletons. The sequenced sample was peripheral blood, obtained on day 0 of AZD1222 vaccination. These receptors were obtained from an adult in good health.

This clone was detected only once. This sequence joins TRBV6-5 and TRBJ2-1, with a possible D match to TRBD1 (6 bases). The germline V gene encodes CDR1 MNHEY and CDR2 SVGAGI. V shed 4 bases and J shed 9 bases, with 10 bases lying between them. CDR3 length: 12 residues. This chain's CDR3 is CASSSRGSEQFF. DNA for the CDR3: TGTGCCAGCAGTTCCAGGGGAAGTGAGCAGTTCTTC.

The J gene is TRBJ1-1, the V gene TRBV14; weak D call: TRBD1 (5 bases). With 4 bases removed from V and 4 bases from J, the gap between germline ends came to 22 bases. This CDR3 spans 17 amino acids. Germline CDR1 is SGHDN and CDR2 is FVKESK. The CDR3 nucleotides read TGTGCCAGCAGCCTAGGGAAGGGGCTACTACGGGGCACTGAAGCTTTCTTT. It yields the protein CASSLGKGLLRGTEAFF. Supplemented by reference TRBV14 and TRBJ1-1, the full variable domain reads EAGVTQFPSHSVIEKGQTVTLRCDPISGHDNLYWYRRVMGKEIKFLLHFVKESKQDESGMPNNRFLAERTGGTYSTLKVQPAELEDSGVYFCASSLGKGLLRGTEAFFGQGTRLTVV.

About this clone itself: Other DNA sequences from this sample encode an identical CDR3 as well. The chain joins TRBV6-6 to TRBJ2-7; possible D gene TRBD2, 5 bases. With 0 bases removed from V and 1 base from J, the gap between germline ends came to 7 bases. This CDR3 spans 14 amino acids. Per germline, CDR1 MNHNY and CDR2 SVGAGI (reference sequence). The CDR3 DNA sequence: TGTGCCAGCAGTTACTCCCGGACTTCCTACGAGCAGTACTTC. This gives the protein CASSYSRTSYEQYF.

J is TRBJ2-3 and V is TRBV9; D call uncertain. There are 14 residues in the CDR3. The germline V gene encodes CDR1 SGDLS and CDR2 YYNGEE. The V end was cut by 0 bases, the J end by 3 bases, with 8 bases between. The CDR3 region has the DNA TGTGCCAGCAGCGTAGGGATCTTTACAGATACGCAGTATTTT. Translated: CASSVGIFTDTQYF. Variable domain in full (rest from reference TRBV9 and TRBJ2-3): DSGVTQTPKHLITATGQRVTLRCSPRSGDLSVYWYQQSLDQGLQFLIQYYNGEERAKGNILERFSAQQFPDLHSELNLSSLELGDSALYFCASSVGIFTDTQYFGPGTRLTVL.

The J gene is TRBJ1-2, the V gene TRBV14, with TRBD1 identical over 8 bases. CDR1 SGHDN and CDR2 FVKESK come from the germline V gene. The CDR3 totals 14 residues. Germline trimming cut 4 bases from V and 3 bases from J; bases unmatched to any gene: 4. As DNA, the CDR3 is TGTGCCAGCAGCCCCGGACAGGGTTACTATGGCTACACCTTC. Encoded protein: CASSPGQGYYGYTF. Filled out from reference TRBV14 and TRBJ1-2, the complete variable domain reads EAGVTQFPSHSVIEKGQTVTLRCDPISGHDNLYWYRRVMGKEIKFLLHFVKESKQDESGMPNNRFLAERTGGTYSTLKVQPAELEDSGVYFCASSPGQGYYGYTFGSGTRLTVV.

This clone is a singleton in its sample. The genes are TRBV7-9 and TRBJ2-7; D call uncertain. V lost 8 bases, J lost 3 bases, and 11 bases lay in between. From germline, CDR1 is SEHNR and CDR2 FQNEAQ (reference sequence). The CDR3 is 12 amino acids. The CDR3 sequence is CASGPEFYEQYF. DNA for the CDR3: TGTGCCAGCGGGCCGGAGTTCTACGAGCAGTACTTC.

V and J are TRBV9 and TRBJ2-7, with D possibly being TRBD2 (6 bases). The V end lost 4 bases, the J end lost 2 bases, and 16 bases lay between the germline ends. The CDR3 consists of 15 residues. Germline lookup yields CDR1 SGDLS and CDR2 YYNGEE. The CDR3 loop reads CASSPGGVYTYEQYF. CDR3 coding DNA: TGTGCCAGCAGCCCCGGCGGGGTTTACACCTACGAGCAGTACTTC.

The chain joins TRBV23-1 to TRBJ1-4; unclear D gene. TRBV23-1 has ORF status, its function being uncertain. V shed 2 bases and J shed 6 bases, with 13 bases lying between them. The CDR3 runs 15 residues. CDR3 amino acids: CASSQGDRLDEKLFF. CDR3 sequence (DNA): TGCGCCAGCAGTCAAGGCGACCGTCTTGATGAAAAACTGTTTTTT.